The clone carrying this T cell receptor beta chain was found a few times. This entry is derived from a study of T cells in Graves' hyperthyroidism and ophthalmopathy. The trim removed 3 bases at V and 4 bases at J, leaving 8 bases unmatched. Germline V gene data show CDR1 as SGDLS and CDR2 as YYNGEE. This CDR3 is 15 amino acids long. RNA transcripts served as the template for amplifying TCR beta CDR3 regions. TCR CDR3 underwent first-round RT-PCR with the HTBI primer set. TCRdb re-derived calls from the multiplex PCR reads in MiXCR, one entry per CDR3 protein. The sample yields about 840,000 distinct CDR3 sequences, 38% seen once.

The chain combines TRBV9 with TRBJ2-7, with 9 bases lining up with TRBD1. The TCR originated in a man aged 18 to 30 with Graves' hyperthyroidism. The sample was blood. The CDR3 here is CASSASGTGLYEQYF. The CDR3 DNA reads as TGTGCCAGCAGCGCGTCCGGGACAGGGTTGTACGAGCAGTACTTC. The whole variable domain, remainder taken from reference TRBV9 and TRBJ2-7, is DSGVTQTPKHLITATGQRVTLRCSPRSGDLSVYWYQQSLDQGLQFLIQYYNGEERAKGNILERFSAQQFPDLHSELNLSSLELGDSALYFCASSASGTGLYEQYFGPGTRLTVT.